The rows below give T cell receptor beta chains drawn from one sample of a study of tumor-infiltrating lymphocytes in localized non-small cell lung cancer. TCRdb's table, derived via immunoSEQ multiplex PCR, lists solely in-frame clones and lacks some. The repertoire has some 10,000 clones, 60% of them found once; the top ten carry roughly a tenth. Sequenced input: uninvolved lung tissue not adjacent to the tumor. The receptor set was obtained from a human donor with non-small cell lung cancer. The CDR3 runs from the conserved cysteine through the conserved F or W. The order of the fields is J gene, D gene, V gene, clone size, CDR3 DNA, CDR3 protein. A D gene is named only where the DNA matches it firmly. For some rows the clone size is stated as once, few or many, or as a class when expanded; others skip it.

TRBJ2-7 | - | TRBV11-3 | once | TGTGCCAGCAGCCCGTCCGGGGTGGAGGAGCAGTACTTC | CASSPSGVEEQYF
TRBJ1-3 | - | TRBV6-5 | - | TGTGCCAGCAGAGGCTCTGGAAACACCATATATTTT | CASRGSGNTIYF
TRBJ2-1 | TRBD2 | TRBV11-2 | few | TGTGCCAGCAGCTTAGTTGGCGGGGGGCTTAATGAGCAGTTCTTC | CASSLVGGGLNEQFF
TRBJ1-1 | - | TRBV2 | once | TGTGCCAGCAGTTCCGACGGGAACACTGAAGCTTTCTTT | CASSSDGNTEAFF
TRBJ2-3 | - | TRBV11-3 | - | TGTGCCAGCAGCCAGGGACAAAGGTCTAGCACAGATACGCAGTATTTT | CASSQGQRSSTDTQYF
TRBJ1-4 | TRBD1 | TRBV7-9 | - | TGTGCCAGCAAGAGGGGCCGAGACAGGGTCGAAAAACTGTTTTTT | CASKRGRDRVEKLFF
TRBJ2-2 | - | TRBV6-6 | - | TGTGCCAGCAGCCGGGGGCTAGGAAATTTGGGGGAGCTGTTTTTT | CASSRGLGNLGELFF
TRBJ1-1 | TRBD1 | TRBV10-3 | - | TGTGCCATCAGGGGGACAGGGAACACTGAAGCTTTCTTT | CAIRGTGNTEAFF
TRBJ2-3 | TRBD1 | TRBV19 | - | TGTGCCAGTAGCCCTACTCCCGGACAGGGAATAAAAGATACGCAGTATTTT | CASSPTPGQGIKDTQYF
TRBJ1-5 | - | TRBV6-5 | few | TGTGCCAGCTCGGGTAGCAATCAGCCCCAGCATTTT | CASSGSNQPQHF
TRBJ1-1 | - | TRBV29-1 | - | TGCAGCGTTGAAGAATTGGGGAGTGGTTTCTTT | CSVEELGSGFF
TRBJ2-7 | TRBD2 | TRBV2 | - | TGTGCCAGCAGTGGTACCGGGACTAGGAACTACGAGCAGTACTTC | CASSGTGTRNYEQYF
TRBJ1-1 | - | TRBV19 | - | TGTGCCAGTAGTATACTGAGCAGGTACACTGAAGCTTTCTTT | CASSILSRYTEAFF
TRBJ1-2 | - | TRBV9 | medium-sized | TGTGCCAGCAGCGTAGCCGGCTATGGCTACACCTTC | CASSVAGYGYTF
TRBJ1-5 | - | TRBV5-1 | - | TGCGCCAGCAGCTTGGGGGGGGATCAGCCCCAGCATTTT | CASSLGGDQPQHF
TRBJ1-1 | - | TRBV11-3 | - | TGTGCCAGCAGCTTAGTCACAGGGAGGGACACTGAAGCTTTCTTT | CASSLVTGRDTEAFF
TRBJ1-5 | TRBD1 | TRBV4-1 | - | TGCGCCAGCAGCCAGGGACAGGGTGGTCAGCCCCAGCATTTT | CASSQGQGGQPQHF
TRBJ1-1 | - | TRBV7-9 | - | TGTGCCAGCAGCCAACGAGCAGGGGCGGTTACTGAAGCTTTCTTT | CASSQRAGAVTEAFF
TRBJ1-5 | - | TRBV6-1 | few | TGTGCCAGCAGTGAATTGAACAGCCCAAATCAGCCCCAGCATTTT | CASSELNSPNQPQHF
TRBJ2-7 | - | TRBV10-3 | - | TGTGCCATCAGTGATAAGAGCTCCTACGAGCAGTACTTC | CAISDKSSYEQYF
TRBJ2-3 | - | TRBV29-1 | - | TGCAGCTCCCTCCCTGGGGGGCGCACAGATACGCAGTATTTT | CSSLPGGRTDTQYF
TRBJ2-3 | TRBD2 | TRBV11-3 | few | TGTGCCAGCAGAAATAGCGGGGTGGGAGATACGCAGTATTTT | CASRNSGVGDTQYF
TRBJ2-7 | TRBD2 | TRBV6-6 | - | TGTGCCAGCAGTTACCTCGGGGGGGCGAACGAGCAGTACTTC | CASSYLGGANEQYF
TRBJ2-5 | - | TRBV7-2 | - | TGTGCCAGCAGCCCCGGCCGAACCCAGTACTTC | CASSPGRTQYF
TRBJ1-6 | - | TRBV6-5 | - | TGTGCCAGCAGTACCATGAGAGGGGGTAATTCACCCCTCCACTTT | CASSTMRGGNSPLHF
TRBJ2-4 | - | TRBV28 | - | TGTGCCAGCAGAGAGGGGGCCAAAAACATTCAGTACTTC | CASREGAKNIQYF